These T cell receptor beta chains were read from a single sample in a study of blood T cells in healthy people across ages. MiXCR was run by TCRdb on the 5' RACE reads, yielding one entry per CDR3 protein. The sample comprises around 970,000 distinct CDR3 sequences, about 53% of which are singletons, and about 22% rests with the top ten. Sequenced input: blood. The receptors come from a woman aged 55-69 years in good health. The CDR3 runs from the conserved cysteine through the conserved F or W. Fields, in order: clone size, V gene, D gene, J gene, CDR3 protein, CDR3 DNA. A D gene is named only where the DNA matches it firmly. Clone size is stated in some rows and not others, as once, few, many or a class when expanded.

abundance: NA
v_gene: TRBV7-2
d_gene: NA
j_gene: TRBJ1-1
CDR3aa: CASSFGGYTEAFF
CDR3nt: TGTGCCAGCAGCTTTGGGGGGTACACTGAAGCTTTCTTT

abundance: NA
v_gene: TRBV7-2
d_gene: NA
j_gene: TRBJ2-1
CDR3aa: CASSLDAGGEQFF
CDR3nt: TGTGCCAGCAGCTTAGACGCCGGGGGTGAGCAGTTCTTC

abundance: NA
v_gene: TRBV4-2
d_gene: TRBD2
j_gene: TRBJ2-5
CDR3aa: CASSQGLAGLYQETQYF
CDR3nt: TGTGCCAGCAGCCAAGGACTAGCGGGACTATACCAAGAGACCCAGTACTTC

abundance: NA
v_gene: TRBV7-6
d_gene: NA
j_gene: TRBJ2-3
CDR3aa: CASSFEHRVVDTQYF
CDR3nt: TGTGCCAGCAGCTTTGAACACAGGGTCGTAGATACGCAGTATTTT

abundance: few
v_gene: TRBV6-2/TRBV6-3
d_gene: NA
j_gene: TRBJ2-7
CDR3aa: CASSLADTGYEQYF
CDR3nt: TGTGCCAGCAGTTTAGCGGACACCGGCTACGAGCAGTACTTC

abundance: few
v_gene: TRBV9
d_gene: TRBD2
j_gene: TRBJ2-5
CDR3aa: CASSATGLEIVAQYF
CDR3nt: TGTGCCAGCAGCGCTACGGGACTAGAAATCGTAGCGCAGTACTTC

abundance: NA
v_gene: TRBV28
d_gene: TRBD2
j_gene: TRBJ2-3
CDR3aa: CASSLVTSVTDTQYF
CDR3nt: TGTGCCAGCAGCCTAGTAACTAGCGTCACAGATACGCAGTATTTT

abundance: NA
v_gene: TRBV18
d_gene: NA
j_gene: TRBJ2-7
CDR3aa: CASSPERGYRDEQYF
CDR3nt: TGTGCCAGCTCACCGGAAAGGGGGTACCGGGACGAGCAGTACTTC

abundance: few
v_gene: TRBV20-1
d_gene: TRBD1
j_gene: TRBJ1-1
CDR3aa: CSARPRQGADTEAFF
CDR3nt: TGCAGTGCTAGACCGCGACAGGGGGCGGACACTGAAGCTTTCTTT

abundance: few
v_gene: TRBV20-1
d_gene: TRBD2
j_gene: TRBJ2-1
CDR3aa: CSARLAGISYNEQFF
CDR3nt: TGCAGTGCTCGGTTAGCGGGAATCTCCTACAATGAGCAGTTCTTC

abundance: NA
v_gene: TRBV29-1
d_gene: TRBD1
j_gene: TRBJ1-2
CDR3aa: CSVTGQGYGYTF
CDR3nt: TGCAGCGTAACCGGACAGGGGTATGGCTACACCTTC

abundance: NA
v_gene: TRBV5-4
d_gene: NA
j_gene: TRBJ2-1
CDR3aa: CASSWTISYNEQFF
CDR3nt: TGTGCCAGCAGCTGGACTATCTCCTACAATGAGCAGTTCTTC

abundance: NA
v_gene: TRBV29-1
d_gene: TRBD1
j_gene: TRBJ1-2
CDR3aa: CSVEATGTGDYGYTF
CDR3nt: TGCAGCGTTGAAGCCACCGGGACAGGCGATTATGGCTACACCTTC

abundance: NA
v_gene: TRBV20-1
d_gene: TRBD1
j_gene: TRBJ2-1
CDR3aa: CSAPRTGVNEQFF
CDR3nt: TGCAGTGCTCCCAGGACAGGGGTGAATGAGCAGTTCTTC

abundance: NA
v_gene: TRBV10-3
d_gene: NA
j_gene: TRBJ2-1
CDR3aa: CAISESVDGNEQFF
CDR3nt: TGTGCCATCAGTGAGTCGGTTGACGGCAATGAGCAGTTCTTC

abundance: NA
v_gene: TRBV7-2
d_gene: NA
j_gene: TRBJ1-5
CDR3aa: CASSHQGGGNQPQHF
CDR3nt: TGTGCCAGCAGCCATCAGGGCGGGGGCAATCAGCCCCAGCATTTT

abundance: few
v_gene: TRBV12-3/TRBV12-4
d_gene: TRBD1
j_gene: TRBJ2-7
CDR3aa: CASSTDRGHEQYF
CDR3nt: TGTGCCAGCAGTACGGACAGGGGACACGAGCAGTACTTC

abundance: few
v_gene: TRBV6-6
d_gene: NA
j_gene: TRBJ2-1
CDR3aa: CASSSGASVIEQFF
CDR3nt: TGTGCCAGCAGTTCTGGGGCTAGCGTCATCGAGCAGTTCTTC

abundance: few
v_gene: TRBV25-1
d_gene: TRBD1
j_gene: TRBJ1-2
CDR3aa: CASSERTAGGNGYTF
CDR3nt: TGTGCCAGCAGTGAAAGGACGGCAGGGGGGAACGGCTACACCTTC

abundance: NA
v_gene: TRBV10-1
d_gene: TRBD2
j_gene: TRBJ2-5
CDR3aa: CASSDAAAGTPPETQYF
CDR3nt: TGCGCCAGCAGTGACGCTGCAGCGGGAACCCCCCCAGAGACCCAGTACTTC

abundance: once
v_gene: TRBV18
d_gene: NA
j_gene: TRBJ2-2
CDR3aa: CASSPYTDTGELFF
CDR3nt: TGTGCCAGCTCACCCTATACAGACACCGGGGAGCTGTTTTTT

abundance: NA
v_gene: TRBV10-3
d_gene: NA
j_gene: TRBJ1-6
CDR3aa: CAISEGNSPLHF
CDR3nt: TGTGCCATCAGTGAGGGCAATTCACCCCTCCACTTT

abundance: NA
v_gene: TRBV4-1
d_gene: NA
j_gene: TRBJ2-7
CDR3aa: CASSPKRRGRGASYEQYF
CDR3nt: TGCGCCAGCAGCCCAAAAAGGAGAGGACGAGGTGCGTCCTACGAGCAGTACTTC